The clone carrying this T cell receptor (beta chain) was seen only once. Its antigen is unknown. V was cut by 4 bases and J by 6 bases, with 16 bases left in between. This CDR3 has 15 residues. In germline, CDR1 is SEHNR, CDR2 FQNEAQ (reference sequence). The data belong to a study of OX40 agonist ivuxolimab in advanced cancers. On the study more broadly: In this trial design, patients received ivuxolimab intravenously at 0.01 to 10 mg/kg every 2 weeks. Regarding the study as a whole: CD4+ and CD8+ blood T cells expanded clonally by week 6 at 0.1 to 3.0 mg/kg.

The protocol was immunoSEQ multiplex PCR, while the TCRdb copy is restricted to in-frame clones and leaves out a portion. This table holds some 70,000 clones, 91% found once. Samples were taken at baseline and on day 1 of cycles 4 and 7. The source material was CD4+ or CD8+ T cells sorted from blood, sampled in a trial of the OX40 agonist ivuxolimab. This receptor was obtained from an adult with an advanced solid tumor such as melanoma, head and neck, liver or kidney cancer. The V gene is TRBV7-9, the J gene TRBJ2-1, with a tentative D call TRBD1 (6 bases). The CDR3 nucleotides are TGTGCCAGCAGCTCAGGGTGGGGGCAGGCCAATGAGCAGTTCTTC. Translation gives CASSSGWGQANEQFF.